Below, one T cell receptor (beta chain) is given with its context. The data derive from a study of blood T cell repertoires in COVID-19. Study as a whole: COVID-19 samples, acute and convalescent, were from the United States, Italy and Spain. In each case, the material was cDNA or gDNA derived from T cells, B-cell-depleted T cells, or PBMCs.

V was cut by 2 bases and J by 9 bases, with 12 bases left in between. The CDR3 is made up of 14 amino acids. Germline lookup yields CDR1 SGHNT and CDR2 YYREEE (reference sequence). Per the original methods: Amplification of reference gene primers was used by the study to estimate nucleated cell counts. Libraries were prepared by immunoSEQ multiplex PCR; TCRdb keeps only in-frame clonotypes and omits some of them. That table gives V, J and clone size, and the DNA gave D and trimming. The table has 55,000 to 75,000 clones, about three quarters seen once; the top ten hold roughly a third. Sample: peripheral blood. This chain joins TRBV5-4 and TRBJ1-6, with D possibly being TRBD1 (6 bases). This clonotype originated in a woman in her 70s with acute or convalescent COVID-19. CDR3 DNA: TGTGCCAGCAGCTTCATGGGGGCAGGTTCACCCCTCCACTTT. It encodes CASSFMGAGSPLHF.